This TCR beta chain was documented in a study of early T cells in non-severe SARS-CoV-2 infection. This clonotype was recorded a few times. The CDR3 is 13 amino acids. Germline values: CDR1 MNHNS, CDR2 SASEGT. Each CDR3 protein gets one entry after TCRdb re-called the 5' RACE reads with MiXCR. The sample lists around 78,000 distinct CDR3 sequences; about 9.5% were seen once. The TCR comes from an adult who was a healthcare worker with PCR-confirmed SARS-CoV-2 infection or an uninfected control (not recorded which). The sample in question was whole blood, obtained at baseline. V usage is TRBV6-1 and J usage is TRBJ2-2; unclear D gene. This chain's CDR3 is CETRNANTGELFF. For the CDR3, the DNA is TGTGAAACGAGAAACGCGAACACCGGGGAGCTGTTTTTT.